The 27 T cell receptor beta chains presented below share a single source sample, sequenced in a study of blood T cell repertoires in COVID-19. Here immunoSEQ multiplex PCR was the method, and the copy in TCRdb shows in-frame clones only, minus some. The repertoire holds around 160,000 clones, with around four fifths as singletons. Material for sequencing was PBMCs or T cells enriched from blood (not recorded which). These receptors were obtained from a woman aged 55-75 years who had recovered from COVID-19.

The chain links TRBV21-1 to TRBJ1-3; TRBD1, the D gene given by the table, was not confirmed from the DNA. TRBV21-1 is shown as a pseudogene. This CDR3 is 23 amino acids long. The CDR3 spells CASSKLWGEGDPGPPSSGNTIYF. CDR3 DNA sequence: TGTGCCAGCAGCAAACTATGGGGAGAGGGGGACCCGGGCCCTCCAAGCTCTGGAAACACCATATATTTT.

V is TRBV2 and J is TRBJ2-5; possibly TRBD2 for D (7 bases). The CDR3 is 14 amino acids. Germline CDR1 SNHLY, CDR2 FYNNEI. Trimming took off 5 bases at V and 5 bases at J, with 15 bases between the two ends. CDR3 residues: CASSKQGGRETQYF. In DNA, the CDR3 is TGTGCCAGCAGTAAACAGGGAGGGCGCGAGACCCAGTACTTC.

The chain combines TRBV28 with TRBJ2-5; a possible D gene is TRBD2 (6 bases). Germline CDR1 and CDR2: MDHEN and SYDVKM. This CDR3 is 13 amino acids long. V lost 8 bases, J lost 5 bases, and 15 bases lay in between. The CDR3 protein is CASSSGTVETQYF. The CDR3 coding sequence is TGTGCCAGCTCTTCAGGGACTGTGGAGACCCAGTACTTC.

The chain recombines TRBV9 with TRBJ2-1; 7 bases fit TRBD2. The V gene's germline CDR1 is SGDLS and CDR2 YYNGEE. With 0 bases clipped from V and 3 bases from J, the junction kept 3 bases outside the gene matches. The length of the CDR3 is 15 residues. DNA for the CDR3: TGTGCCAGCAGCGTAGACGGGGGGTTCTACAATGAGCAGTTCTTC. Its protein product is CASSVDGGFYNEQFF.

The gene calls are TRBV25-1 and TRBJ1-1, with D tentatively TRBD1 (6 bases). The V gene's germline CDR1 is MGHDK and CDR2 SYGVNS. The CDR3 is made up of 15 amino acids. V dropped 3 bases and J dropped 2 bases, with 13 bases sitting between them. CDR3 amino acids: CASSEIGTSNTEAFF. For the CDR3, the DNA is TGTGCCAGCAGTGAGATCGGGACATCTAACACTGAAGCTTTCTTT.

The chain links TRBV10-3 to TRBJ1-5; perhaps TRBD1 as D (6 bases). The CDR3 is 13 residues long. The V gene's germline CDR1 is ENHRY and CDR2 SYGVKD. With 3 bases removed from V and 6 bases from J, the gap between germline ends came to 9 bases. The CDR3 DNA reads TGTGCCATCAGTGAACAGGGACCTCAGCCCCAGCATTTT. Protein: CAISEQGPQPQHF.

The V and J genes are TRBV18 and TRBJ1-1, with no clear D. Trimming stripped 3 bases from V and 0 bases from J, with 5 bases between. CDR3 size: 13 residues. CDR1 is KGHSH, CDR2 LQKENI, per germline. CDR3 sequence reads: CASSPGVNTEAFF. CDR3 sequence (DNA): TGTGCCAGCTCACCGGGAGTGAACACTGAAGCTTTCTTT.

Written as DNA, the CDR3 is TGCGCCAGCAGCTTGGTTACGCTAGCGGGGGTATATCGGGGCACAGATACGCAGTATTTT. Translation gives CASSLVTLAGVYRGTDTQYF. The rearrangement uses TRBV5-1 and TRBJ2-3, with TRBD2 matching over 10 bases. Germline loops: CDR1 SGHRS, CDR2 YFSETQ. The CDR3 loop spans 20 amino acids. The V segment lost 0 bases and the J segment 1 base; nucleotides outside the gene matches: 14.

The CDR3 sequence: CASNQGWRGKRTTGELFF. The CDR3 region has the DNA TGTGCCAGTAATCAAGGATGGCGGGGGAAACGAACCACCGGGGAGCTGTTTTTT. J is TRBJ2-2 and V is TRBV19; 7 bases match TRBD2. The J segment lost 4 bases and the V segment lost 7 bases, leaving 18 bases of the junction unmatched. The CDR3 is made up of 18 amino acids. Germline-derived CDR1 and CDR2 are LNHDA and SQIVND (reference sequence).

V usage is TRBV7-7 and J usage is TRBJ2-2; 7 bases line up with TRBD1. Germline lookup yields CDR1 SSHAT and CDR2 FNYEAQ (reference sequence). V was pared by 6 bases and J by 8 bases, with 3 bases of the junction left unmatched. This CDR3 comprises 12 residues. This CDR3 is CASRTGRGELFF. The CDR3 coding sequence is TGTGCCAGCAGGACAGGGCGTGGGGAGCTGTTTTTT.

The chain uses TRBV11-2 and TRBJ1-1; D gene ambiguous. V was trimmed by 1 base and J by 1 base, leaving 10 bases between them. Germline loops: CDR1 SGHAT, CDR2 FQNNGV. The CDR3 is made up of 15 amino acids. The CDR3 spells CASSLALGKNTEAFF. CDR3 in DNA: TGTGCCAGCAGCTTAGCCTTGGGCAAGAACACTGAAGCTTTCTTT.

The CDR3 sequence is CASSSSLYEQYF. CDR3 bases: TGCGCCAGCAGCTCGTCCCTCTACGAGCAGTACTTC. The gene calls are TRBV5-1 and TRBJ2-7; D gene uncertain. Germline V gene data show CDR1 as SGHRS and CDR2 as YFSETQ. CDR3 length equals 12 residues. The V and J ends lost 3 bases and 3 bases respectively, with 7 bases between them.

The chain carries TRBV4-2 and TRBJ2-7; TRBD2 agrees at 14 bases. The CDR3 sequence is 20 residues long. Germline CDR1 reads LGHNA; CDR2 reads YNFKEQ. Unmatched junction bases numbered 14, after V lost 3 bases and J lost 1 base. The CDR3 DNA reads TGTGCCAGCAGCCAGCTACTGGGACTAGCGGGAGCACCTTTTTCCTACGAGCAGTACTTC. It yields the protein CASSQLLGLAGAPFSYEQYF.

The CDR3 protein is CASSPDGQGTKTQYF. The CDR3 DNA reads TGCGCCAGCAGCCCGGACGGACAGGGTACTAAGACCCAGTACTTC. The chain is built from TRBV5-1 and TRBJ2-5; 8 nucleotides line up with TRBD1. This CDR3 is built from 15 residues. CDR1 is SGHRS and CDR2 is YFSETQ in the germline V gene. V dropped 4 bases and J dropped 6; count of bases not matched to a gene: 11.

The rearrangement links TRBV19 to TRBJ1-6; a weak D match, TRBD1 (5 bases). Germline V gives CDR1 LNHDA, CDR2 SQIVND (reference sequence). Trimming shortened V by 3 bases and J by 9 bases, and 15 bases separated the two germline ends. The CDR3 extends over 15 amino acids. CDR3 coding DNA: TGTGCCAGTAGTATTCGGGGGGTTAGGAGTTCACCCCTCCACTTT. It codes for CASSIRGVRSSPLHF.

This rearrangement joins TRBV28 to TRBJ1-1; 7 bases fit TRBD1. Germline-derived CDR1 and CDR2 are MDHEN and SYDVKM. V shed 3 bases, J shed 0 bases, and the junction held 4 bases outside the gene matches. The CDR3 consists of 15 residues. CDR3 in DNA: TGTGCCAGCAGTTTGCCAGGGGGAATGAACACTGAAGCTTTCTTT. Translated, it gives CASSLPGGMNTEAFF.

This clone was observed a handful of times. The chain employs TRBV11-1 and TRBJ2-7; D remains unclear. The CDR3 extends over 12 amino acids. V shed 5 bases and J shed 5 bases, with 10 bases lying between them. Germline assignment: CDR1 SGHAT and CDR2 FQDESV (reference sequence). CDR3 in amino acids: CASSDLGDEQYF. CDR3 bases: TGTGCCAGCAGCGACCTTGGAGACGAGCAGTACTTC.

The genes are TRBV7-3 and TRBJ2-1; 7 bases line up with TRBD1. The CDR3 totals 14 residues. V gave up 4 bases and J gave up 6 bases; unmatched junction bases: 6. Looked up from germline, CDR1 is SGHTA and CDR2 is FQGTGA. In DNA form, the CDR3 reads TGTGCCAGCAGCTCCCAAGACAGGGTCAATGAGCAGTTCTTC. This encodes CASSSQDRVNEQFF. Full variable domain (remainder filled in from reference TRBV7-3 and TRBJ2-1): GAGVSQTPSNKVTEKGKYVELRCDPISGHTALYWYRQSLGQGPEFLIYFQGTGAADDSGLPNDRFFAVRPEGSVSTLKIQRTERGDSAVYLCASSSQDRVNEQFFGPGTRLTVL.

The CDR3 sequence: CASSWGTSGQETQYF. In nucleotides, the CDR3 is TGCGCCAGCAGCTGGGGGACTAGCGGTCAAGAGACCCAGTACTTC. V gene TRBV5-1 combines with J gene TRBJ2-5, with TRBD2 matching 11 bases. V lost 3 bases, J lost 2 bases, and 3 bases stayed unmatched. Germline-derived CDR1 and CDR2 are SGHRS and YFSETQ. The CDR3 consists of 15 residues.

V gene TRBV5-1 combines with J gene TRBJ2-7; 11 bases are shared with TRBD2. The CDR3 is made up of 17 amino acids. Per the germline V gene, CDR1 is SGHRS and CDR2 is YFSETQ. The V segment lost 1 base and the J segment 3 bases; nucleotides outside the gene matches: 9. This chain's CDR3 is CASSLSTGTSGIYEQYF. CDR3 nucleotides: TGCGCCAGCAGCTTGTCAACCGGGACTAGCGGTATCTACGAGCAGTACTTC. Drawing the rest from reference TRBV5-1 and TRBJ2-7, the complete variable domain is KAGVTQTPRYLIKTRGQQVTLSCSPISGHRSVSWYQQTPGQGLQFLFEYFSETQRNKGNFPGRFSGRQFSNSRSEMNVSTLELGDSALYLCASSLSTGTSGIYEQYFGPGTRLTVT.

The chain joins TRBV28 to TRBJ1-2; 7 bases are a match to TRBD1. Germline-derived CDR1 and CDR2 are MDHEN and SYDVKM. V shed 6 bases, J shed 4 bases, and the junction held 5 bases outside the gene matches. The CDR3 is made up of 13 amino acids. The CDR3 DNA reads as TGTGCCAGCAGGATGGGACAGACCTATGGCTACACCTTC. Protein: CASRMGQTYGYTF.

This sequence joins TRBV10-3 and TRBJ1-2, with D maybe TRBD1 (5 bases). The CDR3 covers 16 residues. Trimming cost V 5 bases and J 4 bases, with 20 bases left between them. CDR1 is ENHRY and CDR2 is SYGVKD in the germline V gene. This CDR3 reads CAISPAGGQGGYGYTF. The CDR3 DNA is TGTGCCATCAGTCCGGCCGGGGGTCAGGGTGGCTATGGCTACACCTTC.

The chain recombines TRBV5-4 with TRBJ1-6; 7 bases match TRBD1. CDR1 and CDR2 (germline): SGHNT, YYREEE (reference sequence). CDR3 length equals 14 residues. Losses at the gene ends were 4 bases for V and 10 bases for J; bases not matched to a gene: 8. This CDR3 reads CASSGDSYGSPLHF. CDR3 bases: TGTGCCAGCAGCGGGGACAGCTACGGATCACCCCTCCACTTT.

The V and J genes are TRBV5-1 and TRBJ1-6; TRBD1 might be the D (5 bases). The CDR3 runs 15 residues. From germline, CDR1 is SGHRS and CDR2 YFSETQ. V was pared by 0 bases and J by 8 bases, with 12 bases between. The CDR3 is CASSLAGHQYSPLHF. In nucleotides, the CDR3 is TGCGCCAGCAGCTTGGCCGGACACCAGTATTCACCCCTCCACTTT.

The chain has TRBV3-1 (or the pseudogene TRBV3-2) and TRBJ1-1; no reliable D call. The CDR3 is 13 residues long. Deletions cut 2 bases from V and 6 bases from J, with 10 bases between. Looked up from germline, CDR1 is LGHDT and CDR2 is YNNKEL (reference sequence). The CDR3 sequence: CASSQLGRAEAFF. CDR3 bases: TGTGCCAGCAGCCAATTAGGGCGGGCTGAAGCTTTCTTT.

The rearrangement uses TRBV3-1 (or the pseudogene TRBV3-2) and TRBJ2-3; 12 bases are shared with TRBD2. The CDR3 sequence is 15 residues long. V dropped 4 bases and J dropped 8; count of bases not matched to a gene: 7. Germline V gene sequence: CDR1 LGHDT, CDR2 YNNKEL (reference sequence). This CDR3 is CASSPPGLAGSTQYF. CDR3 bases: TGTGCCAGCAGCCCTCCGGGACTAGCGGGCAGTACGCAGTATTTT.

The V and J genes are TRBV9 and TRBJ2-1; D remains ambiguous. V lost 0 bases, J lost 8 bases, and 15 bases lay in between. Per the germline V gene, CDR1 is SGDLS and CDR2 is YYNGEE. This CDR3 has 15 amino acids. The CDR3 protein is CASSVAYYPTDEQFF. The CDR3 DNA follows: TGTGCCAGCAGCGTAGCATACTACCCCACGGATGAGCAGTTCTTC.